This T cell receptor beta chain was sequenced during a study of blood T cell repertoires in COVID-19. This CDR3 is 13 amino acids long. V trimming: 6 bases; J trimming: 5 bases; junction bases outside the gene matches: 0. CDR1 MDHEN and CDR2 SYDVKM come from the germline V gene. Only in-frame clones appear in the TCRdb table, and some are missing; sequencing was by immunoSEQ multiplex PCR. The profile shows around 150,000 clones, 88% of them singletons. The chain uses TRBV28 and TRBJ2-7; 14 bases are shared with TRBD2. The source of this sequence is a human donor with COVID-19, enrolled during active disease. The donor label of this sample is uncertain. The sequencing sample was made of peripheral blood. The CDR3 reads CASRGLAGDEQYF. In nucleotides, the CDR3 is TGTGCCAGCAGGGGACTAGCGGGAGACGAGCAGTACTTC.